Each of the 3 T cell receptor beta chains below was sequenced from the same sample in a study of liver allograft versus peripheral blood T cells. Across the study: Transplanted livers and recipients' peripheral blood had their T cell receptor repertoires compared.

TCRdb independently ran MiXCR on the reads; one entry per CDR3 protein. The table records 3,500 to 4,000 distinct CDR3 sequences, 14% of them present only once. All receptors derive from a human patient who had a liver transplant. Some T cells may be graft donor cells.

The rearrangement links TRBV30 to TRBJ2-1; no definite D call. Germline assignment: CDR1 GTSNPN and CDR2 SVGIG (reference sequence). The CDR3 is made up of 10 amino acids. The germline V and J ends were trimmed by 3 bases and 5 bases, with 2 bases remaining between them. CDR3 coding DNA: TGTGCCTGGAGGGACAATGAGCAGTTCTTC. Residues: CAWRDNEQFF.

This chain joins TRBV7-6 and TRBJ1-5; unclear D gene. The germline CDR1 and CDR2 sequences are SGHVS and FNYEAQ. There are 13 residues in the CDR3. Trimming removed 2 bases at V and 2 bases at J, with 4 bases between. For the CDR3, the DNA is TGTGCCAGCAGCTTATGGCGCAATCAGCCCCAGCATTTT. Translated, it gives CASSLWRNQPQHF.

By its share, this clonotype is medium-sized. The chain uses TRBV9 and TRBJ1-1; D not certain. Trimming removed 0 bases at V and 0 bases at J, with 27 bases between. Per the germline V gene, CDR1 is SGDLS and CDR2 is YYNGEE. The CDR3 runs to 21 residues. The CDR3 region is CASSVAPWTDGRTKLNTEAFF. The CDR3 region has the DNA TGTGCCAGCAGCGTAGCTCCGTGGACGGACGGACGGACTAAATTGAACACTGAAGCTTTCTTT.